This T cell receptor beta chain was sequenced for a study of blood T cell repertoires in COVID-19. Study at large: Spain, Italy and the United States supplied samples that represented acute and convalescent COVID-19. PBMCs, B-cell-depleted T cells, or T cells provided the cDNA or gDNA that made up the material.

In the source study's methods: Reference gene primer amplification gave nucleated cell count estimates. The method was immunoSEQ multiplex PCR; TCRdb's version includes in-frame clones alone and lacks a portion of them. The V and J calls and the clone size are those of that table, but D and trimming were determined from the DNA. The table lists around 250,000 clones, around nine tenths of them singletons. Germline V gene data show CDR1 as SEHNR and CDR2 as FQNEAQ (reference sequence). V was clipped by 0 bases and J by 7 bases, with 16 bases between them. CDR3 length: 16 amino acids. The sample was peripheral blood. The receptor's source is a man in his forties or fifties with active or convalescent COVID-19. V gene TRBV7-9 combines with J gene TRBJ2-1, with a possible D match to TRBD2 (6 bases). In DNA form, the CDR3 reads TGTGCCAGCAGCTTAGCGCGTTGGCGGGATGGAAATGAGCAGTTCTTC. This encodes CASSLARWRDGNEQFF.